Shown below are 8 T cell receptor beta chains from a single sample sequenced in a study of T-cell reconstitution after alpha-beta-depleted transplantation in children. Preparing the TCRbeta library involved the use of unique molecular identifiers. MiXCR, applied by TCRdb to the PCR reads, yields one record per CDR3 protein. The sample has about 300,000 distinct CDR3 sequences, 9.5% to 13% seen once. The sample consisted of PBMCs, taken before TCRalphabeta/CD19-depleted stem cell transplant. These receptors were taken from a boy under two years old with acute myeloid leukemia, due to receive a stem cell transplant.

In this sample, this clonotype turned up many times. The chain carries TRBV5-5 and TRBJ2-5; D uncertain. Looked up from germline, CDR1 is SGHKS and CDR2 is YYEKEE (reference sequence). Trimming took off 9 bases at V and 2 bases at J, with 11 bases between the two ends. This CDR3 comprises 12 residues. CDR3: CATSASQETQYF. CDR3 DNA sequence: TGTGCCACGTCGGCGTCACAAGAGACCCAGTACTTC.

The chain has TRBV12-3 or TRBV12-4 and TRBJ2-3; TRBD2 might be the D (5 bases). The CDR3 totals 15 residues. V gave up 5 bases and J gave up 4 bases, with 16 bases separating them. This CDR3 reads CASSPRAAYPDTQYF. CDR3 sequence (DNA): TGTGCCAGCAGTCCCCGAGCGGCCTATCCAGATACGCAGTATTTT.

This clonotype was observed a handful of times. The rearrangement uses TRBV18 and TRBJ1-1; D is perhaps TRBD1 (5 bases). V gave up 3 bases and J gave up 1 base, with 6 bases separating them. The CDR3 loop spans 13 amino acids. CDR1 and CDR2 (germline): KGHSH, LQKENI. CDR3 DNA sequence: TGTGCCAGCTCACCGACAGCGAACACTGAAGCTTTCTTT. Protein: CASSPTANTEAFF.

This clonotype has at least ten counts. The J gene is TRBJ1-1, the V gene TRBV12-3 or TRBV12-4; D remains ambiguous. With 5 bases removed from V and 1 base from J, the gap between germline ends came to 8 bases. The CDR3 extends over 13 amino acids. CDR3 loop: CASSHLANTEAFF. For the CDR3, the DNA is TGTGCCAGCAGTCACCTAGCGAACACTGAAGCTTTCTTT.

This clonotype was counted many times. The rearrangement links TRBV5-1 to TRBJ2-3; 10 positions match TRBD1. Per germline, CDR1 SGHRS and CDR2 YFSETQ. The V segment lost 0 bases and the J segment 7 bases; nucleotides outside the gene matches: 5. This CDR3 contains 15 residues. The chain's CDR3 is CASSLEGQGPHTQYF. The CDR3 DNA is TGCGCCAGCAGCTTGGAGGGACAGGGGCCACATACGCAGTATTTT.

This clonotype was counted at least ten times. The CDR3 nucleotides are TGTGCCAGCAGTCTCGGGGGGGGAAACTACAATGAGCAGTTCTTC. Translating it yields CASSLGGGNYNEQFF. The V gene is TRBV28, the J gene TRBJ2-1; TRBD2 matches 8 bases. The CDR3 loop spans 15 amino acids. Unmatched junction bases numbered 6, after V lost 5 bases and J lost 3 bases. Germline V gene lookup returns CDR1 MDHEN and CDR2 SYDVKM.

This clonotype was seen many times. The chain joins TRBV5-5 to TRBJ2-6; D is uncertain. Trimming took off 7 bases at V and 0 bases at J, with 11 bases between the two ends. This CDR3 contains 15 residues. CDR1 and CDR2 (germline): SGHKS, YYEKEE (reference sequence). The CDR3 coding sequence is TGTGCCAGCTGTCGGCTCTTCTCTGGGGCCAACGTCCTGACTTTC. Protein sequence: CASCRLFSGANVLTF.

In this sample, this clonotype turned up many times. V gene TRBV11-2 combines with J gene TRBJ2-3; tentatively, D is TRBD1 or TRBD2 (5 bases each). The germline V gene has CDR1 SGHAT and CDR2 FQNNGV. The CDR3 spans 14 residues. V was pared by 11 bases and J by 8 bases, with 23 bases between. This CDR3 reads CASLQGLPRGTQYF. CDR3 nucleotide sequence: TGTGCCTCTCTCCAGGGCTTGCCCCGGGGTACGCAGTATTTT.